The entry that follows covers one TCR beta chain sequence. This sample is part of a study of shared clonotypes between healthy human individuals. Clones were sequenced by immunoSEQ multiplex PCR, and TCRdb holds only the in-frame ones, with some missing. The table includes 2 million to 2.5 million clones, 92% detected once. Germline CDR1 and CDR2: SQVTM and ANQGSEA. V was pared by 6 bases and J by 6 bases, with 7 bases of the junction left unmatched. This CDR3 comprises 13 residues. Sequenced material: naive CD4+ T cells from PBMCs. Subset: CD45RA+ positively selected. V is TRBV29-1 and J is TRBJ2-2; 7 nucleotides line up with TRBD2. This receptor was taken from a man younger than 35 in good health. Some clones in this sample may be carry-over from other donors' samples. The CDR3 here is CSVYRGGPGELFF. In DNA form, the CDR3 reads TGCAGCGTCTATCGGGGAGGGCCCGGGGAGCTGTTTTTT.